This T cell receptor beta chain originates from a study of breast tumors, draining lymph nodes, adjacent tissues. This clonotype was counted ten times or more. The antigen is unknown. Study outcomes and limitations: Luminal-like breast cancer showed significantly greater tumor-nontumor repertoire similarity than basal-like breast cancer did. Findings are consistent with lymph node origin and intratumoral expansion of most tumor T cells. Tumor T cell lymph node origin was a supported hypothesis, not proven. Tumor TCR diversity was below lymph nodes but above nontumor tissue.

MiXCR, run by TCRdb on the multiplex PCR reads, gives a single entry per CDR3 protein. The sample has around 130,000 distinct CDR3 sequences, 15% to 20% seen once; the top ten hold roughly 3.6%. The lymph nodes were axillary draining lymph nodes from breast cancer patients. This TCR derives from a female donor with breast cancer. Some clones in this sample may be carry-over from other donors' samples. The sequenced sample was axillary lymph node tissue.

CDR3 protein: CASSPGGRSPLHF. The CDR3 nucleotides read TGTGCCAGTAGTCCAGGGGGCCGCTCACCCCTCCACTTT. This chain joins TRBV19 and TRBJ1-6, with 8 bases that match TRBD1. In germline, CDR1 is LNHDA, CDR2 SQIVND (reference sequence). J lost 10 bases, V lost 5 bases, and 4 bases had no gene match. This CDR3 comprises 13 residues.